The sequence of this T cell receptor (beta chain) was determined in a study of CD8 T cells in Susac syndrome. J lost 3 bases, V lost 4 bases, and 6 bases had no gene match. CDR1 is MNHEY, CDR2 SMNVEV, per germline (reference sequence). The CDR3 consists of 14 residues. This clonotype was observed once. Its antigen is unknown. Points from the study as a whole: Regarding the TCR sequencing and HLA analysis, the study admitted that a relatively small number of individuals were involved.

Random hexamers were used to reverse transcribe roughly 0.5 to 1 ug of RNA. immunoSEQ multiplex PCR amplified TCR beta CDR3 across 54 Vbeta, 13 Jbeta. Using its own MiXCR run on the immunoSEQ multiplex PCR reads, TCRdb lists one record per CDR3 protein. The profile covers about 150,000 distinct CDR3 sequences, with just under 95% appearing a single time and 0.2% to 0.25% taken by the ten largest. From blood CD8+ and CD4+ T cells, the TCR beta chain was sequenced. The TEMRA cells underwent FACS enrichment, while the CD8+ and CD4+ T cells underwent negative isolation. The V and J genes are TRBV27 and TRBJ2-7; 7 nucleotides match TRBD1. This clonotype was obtained from a human donor with multiple sclerosis. Sequenced material: CD8+ T cells from PBMCs. CDR3 nucleotide sequence: TGTGCCAGCAGTTCCACAGGGGCCCACTACGAGCAGTACTTC. Amino acid sequence: CASSSTGAHYEQYF.